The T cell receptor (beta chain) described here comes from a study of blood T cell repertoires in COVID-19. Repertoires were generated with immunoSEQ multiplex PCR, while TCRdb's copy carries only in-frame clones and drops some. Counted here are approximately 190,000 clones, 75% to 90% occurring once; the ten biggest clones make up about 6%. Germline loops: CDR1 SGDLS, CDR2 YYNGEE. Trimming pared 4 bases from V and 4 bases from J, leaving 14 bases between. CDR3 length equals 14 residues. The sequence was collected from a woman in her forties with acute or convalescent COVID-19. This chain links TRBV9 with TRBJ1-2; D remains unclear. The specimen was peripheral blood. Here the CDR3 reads CASSLIEASYGYTF. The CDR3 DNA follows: TGTGCCAGCAGCCTCATAGAGGCCTCCTATGGCTACACCTTC.